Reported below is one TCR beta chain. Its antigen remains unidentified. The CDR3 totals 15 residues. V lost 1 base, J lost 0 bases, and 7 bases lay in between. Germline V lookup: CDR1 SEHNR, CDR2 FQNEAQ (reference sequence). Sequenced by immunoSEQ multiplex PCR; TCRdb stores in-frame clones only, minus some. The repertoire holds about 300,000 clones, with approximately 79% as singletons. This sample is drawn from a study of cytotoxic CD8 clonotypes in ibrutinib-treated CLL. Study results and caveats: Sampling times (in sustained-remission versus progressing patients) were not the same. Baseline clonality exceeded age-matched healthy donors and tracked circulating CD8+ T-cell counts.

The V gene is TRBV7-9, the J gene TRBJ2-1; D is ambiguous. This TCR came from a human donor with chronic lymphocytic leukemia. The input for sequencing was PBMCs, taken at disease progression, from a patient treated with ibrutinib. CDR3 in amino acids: CASSLVTVSYNEQFF. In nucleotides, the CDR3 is TGTGCCAGCAGCTTAGTTACCGTCTCCTACAATGAGCAGTTCTTC.